The present entry profiles one T cell receptor beta chain with its context. Its antigen specificity is not known. No base qualities exist here, and no much larger clone lies one base off it. Inclusive of the bounding cysteine and phenylalanine, the CDR3 is 16 residues long. The retained sequence is limited to the CDR3, 48 bases, with the frame set at the first base. Relative to germline, V is 3 bases shorter and J is 6 bases shorter, with 19 bases between their ends. CDR1 and CDR2, looked up from the germline V gene, are SGHTA and FQGNSA. The sample originates from a study of blood T cell repertoires in COVID-19 (dated by TCRdb to about 2020). In terms of the full investigation: The collaborator samples originated in the United States, Italy and Spain and spanned the acute and convalescent phases of COVID-19. The prospective study material was composed of cDNA or gDNA derived from T cells, B-cell-depleted T cells, or PBMCs. The dataset comprised deeply sampled blood TCRbeta repertoires from subjects exposed to, actively infected with, or recovered from COVID-19. The repertoires were made available in a free public database intended to serve as a resource for research on the immune response to SARS-CoV-2. The samples were drawn from two sources: the first 160 participants of the ongoing ImmuneRACE study, and 1,000 to 1,500 subjects contributed by 6 global collaborators. The sample metadata nearly always contained a de-identified subject ID, COVID-19 status, age in years and sex. Where HLA class I and class II types were available, the types were taken from metadata supplied by the sample provider, not from assay-based typing. What the work shows at the level of the full study, not this receptor alone: The quantity of clinical and demographic metadata differed by source and by participant and was supplied without curation.

The immunoSEQ Assay, a bias-controlled multiplex PCR, was used to amplify TCRbeta CDR3 regions from genomic DNA. The paper's data handling went like this. The number of nucleated cells in each sample was estimated from the amplification of reference gene primers within the assay. To quantify the absolute abundance of each unique TCRbeta CDR3 rearrangement, sequence reads were collapsed and filtered. Productive Simpson clonality was computed per sample as the square root of Simpson's diversity index over productive rearrangements. The clones in this table, taken by TCRdb from immuneACCESS, are in-frame only. Not every clone is retained; where verified, under half of the shortfall comes from an unresolved V gene, and the cause of the rest is unknown. The V and J calls and clone size are taken from that table; D and trimming were inferred from the DNA. The sample profile shows 100,000 to 150,000 clones; about 89% of them were found once. The top ten constitute 18% of the sample.

Each collaborating institution followed its own protocols to collect whole blood in K2EDTA tubes. For TCRbeta analysis, collaborators shipped samples in one of three forms: frozen whole blood, isolated PBMCs, or DNA extracted from either of those sample types. This receptor chain uses TRBV7-2 and TRBJ2-3; TRBD2 could be the D gene, as 6 bases match. The sequence was collected from a man aged 50 to 60 with active or convalescent COVID-19. The sequenced sample consisted of peripheral blood. The CDR3 here reads CASSFPDSRELDTQYF. The sequenced DNA is TGTGCCAGCAGCTTTCCGGACTCCCGGGAGTTGGATACGCAGTATTTT.